The following is a TCR beta chain sequence with its context. Antigen specificity is unknown. The data were obtained in a study of shared clonotypes between healthy human individuals. V was clipped by 5 bases and J by 2 bases, with 8 bases between them. This CDR3 region has 13 residues. Per the germline V gene, CDR1 is SGHTA and CDR2 is FQGNSA. The genomic DNA of each subset was split evenly across several immunoSEQ plates. Original processing notes: ImmunoSEQ supplied junction-only sequences lacking quality scores, so filtering was different. Profiling relied on immunoSEQ multiplex PCR, and the TCRdb table lists in-frame clones only, not all of them. V, J and clone size reflect that table, while D and trimming were determined from the DNA. The sample shows fewer than 550,000 clones, almost 80% of them seen only once. Study findings and constraints: Represented diversity, genetic and exposure-history alike, was limited by few donors.

This clonotype originated in a woman aged 40-49 years in good health. Some clones in this sample may be carry-over from other donors' samples. Sequences were obtained from PBMCs. The chain combines TRBV7-2 with TRBJ2-3, with unresolved D. The CDR3 loop reads CASSEAPTDTQYF. The CDR3 bases are TGTGCCAGCAGCGAGGCCCCCACAGATACGCAGTATTTT.